The 13 T cell receptor beta chains below come from one sample, sequenced in a study of T cell repertoires in cytomegalovirus infection. MiXCR, applied by TCRdb to the reads, yields one record per CDR3 protein. The sample holds 900,000 to 950,000 distinct CDR3 sequences, roughly 30% seen once. What these receptors recognize is not known. Sample: cultured CD8+ T cells from PBMCs, taken from culture after CMV antigen stimulation. These receptors were taken from a human donor in good health (CMV status not recorded). Some clones in this sample may be carry-over from other donors' samples.

This chain joins TRBV27 and TRBJ2-1; D is uncertain. Per the germline V gene, CDR1 is MNHEY and CDR2 is SMNVEV (reference sequence). The CDR3 is 11 amino acids. V lost 7 bases and J lost 7, with 8 bases in between. CDR3 bases: TGTGCCAGCACTGATTGGAATGAGCAGTTCTTC. It codes for CASTDWNEQFF.

This clonotype was seen ten or more times. This chain uses TRBV6-2 or TRBV6-3 with TRBJ1-1; D is ambiguous. Germline V gives CDR1 MNHEY, CDR2 SVGEGT. The CDR3 extends over 12 amino acids. With 5 bases removed from V and 3 bases from J, the gap between germline ends came to 7 bases. The CDR3 is CASSQWDTEAFF. The CDR3 bases are TGTGCCAGCAGTCAGTGGGACACTGAAGCTTTCTTT.

The chain carries TRBV15 and TRBJ2-7, with D maybe TRBD1 (6 bases). The CDR3 consists of 14 residues. The V end was cut by 1 base, the J end by 3 bases, with 10 bases between. Germline V gene data show CDR1 as LNHNV and CDR2 as YYDKDF (reference sequence). CDR3 sequence reads: CATSRAGDLYEQYV. The CDR3 DNA is TGTGCCACCAGCAGAGCAGGGGACCTCTACGAGCAGTACGTC.

The chain uses TRBV10-3 and TRBJ2-1; possible D gene TRBD2, 6 bases. This CDR3 contains 12 residues. Trimming pared 0 bases from V and 15 bases from J, leaving 12 bases between. CDR1 and CDR2 from the germline V gene are ENHRY and SYGVKD. CDR3 coding DNA: TGTGCCATCAGTGAGTCGTTTAGGGACTGGTTCTTC. Translated, it gives CAISESFRDWFF.

This clonotype was counted a few times. This chain connects TRBV29-1 to TRBJ2-1; 12 bases match TRBD2. Per germline, CDR1 SQVTM and CDR2 ANQGSEA. V dropped 5 bases and J dropped 8; count of bases not matched to a gene: 10. This CDR3 has 15 residues. The CDR3 DNA is TGCAGCGTTAAAAAGTGGACTAGCGGGGTCGATGAGCAGTTCTTC. The encoded protein is CSVKKWTSGVDEQFF.

This clonotype was detected a few times. The J gene is TRBJ2-5, the V gene TRBV27; 7 bases line up with TRBD1. V was pared by 5 bases and J by 1 base, with 7 bases of the junction left unmatched. Germline-derived CDR1 and CDR2 are MNHEY and SMNVEV (reference sequence). The CDR3 runs to 15 residues. CDR3 nucleotides: TGTGCCAGCAGTACGGGGACAGTCACCCAAGAGACCCAGTACTTC. Translating it yields CASSTGTVTQETQYF.

This clonotype was picked up many times. The chain uses TRBV12-3 or TRBV12-4 and TRBJ2-5; 8 positions match TRBD1. J gave up 1 base and V 6 bases, and 1 base lay outside the gene matches. This CDR3 is built from 13 residues. The DNA of the CDR3 is TGTGCCAGCAGAGGACAGGGCCAAGAGACCCAGTACTTC. Translation: CASRGQGQETQYF.

This chain uses TRBV7-9 with TRBJ1-4; no firm D call. CDR1 is SEHNR and CDR2 is FQNEAQ in the germline V gene (reference sequence). This CDR3 contains 14 residues. Trimming removed 1 base from V and 13 bases from J, with 16 bases in between. The CDR3, as DNA: TGTGCCAGCAGCTTAGATTCGGAACGGCTCCGACTGTTTTTT. Its protein product is CASSLDSERLRLFF.

This chain uses TRBV14 with TRBJ1-1; D call uncertain. Looked up from germline, CDR1 is SGHDN and CDR2 is FVKESK. CDR3 length equals 12 residues. Trimming shortened V by 2 bases and J by 3 bases, and 4 bases separated the two germline ends. DNA of the CDR3: TGTGCCAGCAGCCAAAGATACACTGAAGCTTTCTTT. It encodes CASSQRYTEAFF.

The chain uses TRBV20-1 and TRBJ1-2; no firm D call. The CDR3 length is 17 residues. The V end lost 1 base, the J end lost 0 bases, and 18 bases lay between the germline ends. Germline CDR1 is DFQATT and CDR2 is SNEGSKA (reference sequence). The CDR3 here is CSARGQNRFVANYGYTF. As DNA, the CDR3 is TGCAGTGCTAGAGGCCAGAACCGATTCGTAGCTAACTATGGCTACACCTTC.

This clonotype was picked up a small number of times. The chain employs TRBV7-9 and TRBJ1-6, with TRBD1 matching 8 bases. The CDR3 has 15 residues. Germline V gives CDR1 SEHNR, CDR2 FQNEAQ (reference sequence). Unmatched junction bases numbered 10, after V lost 5 bases and J lost 10 bases. The CDR3 DNA reads as TGTGCCAGCAGCGTCCTGACAGGGGCAGGATCACCCCTCCACTTT. It codes for CASSVLTGAGSPLHF.

This clonotype showed up many times. V gene TRBV7-6 combines with J gene TRBJ2-1, with TRBD2 matching 11 bases. The V segment lost 1 base and the J segment 7 bases; nucleotides outside the gene matches: 6. Germline CDR1 and CDR2: SGHVS and FNYEAQ. The CDR3 spans 16 residues. This CDR3 reads CASSLVAGGPSNEQFF. The CDR3 region has the DNA TGTGCCAGCAGCTTAGTAGCGGGGGGGCCATCGAATGAGCAGTTCTTC. Looking up the rest from reference TRBV7-6 and TRBJ2-1 gives the full variable domain: GAGVSQSPRYKVTKRGQDVALRCDPISGHVSLYWYRQALGQGPEFLTYFNYEAQQDKSGLPNDRFSAERPEGSISTLTIQRTEQRDSAMYRCASSLVAGGPSNEQFFGPGTRLTVL.

This clonotype has a handful of counts. This chain joins TRBV4-1 and TRBJ2-3, with 7 bases matching TRBD2. The V and J ends lost 1 base and 2 bases, in that order; junction bases with no gene match: 6. CDR3 length: 16 amino acids. The germline gives CDR1 MGHRA, CDR2 YSYEKL. For the CDR3, the DNA is TGCGCCAGCAGCCAAGGAGAGGGAGGGACCACAGATACGCAGTATTTT. It yields the protein CASSQGEGGTTDTQYF.